This TCR beta chain appears in the sequencing data of a study of CD8 T cells in Susac syndrome. Germline-derived CDR1 and CDR2 are SGHAT and FQNNGV. This CDR3 has 16 amino acids. V lost 1 base to trimming and J lost 2 bases; unmatched junction nucleotides: 6. Sequencing targeted TCR beta in blood CD8+ and CD4+ T cells. Isolation of CD8+ and CD4+ T cells was performed negatively, whereas enrichment of TEMRA cells was done by FACS. Random hexamers were used to reverse transcribe the RNA input (0.5 to 1 ug). immunoSEQ multiplex PCR amplified TCR beta CDR3 across 54 Vbeta, 13 Jbeta. A single record per CDR3 protein comes from TCRdb applying MiXCR to the immunoSEQ multiplex PCR reads. The table includes 95,000 or so distinct CDR3 sequences, about 93% detected once.

The gene calls are TRBV11-2 and TRBJ2-7, with 9 bases that match TRBD1. Sequencing used CD8+ T cells from PBMCs. The receptor comes from a human donor in good health. CDR3 bases: TGTGCCAGCAGCTTAGGTCTCGGGACAGGGACCTACGAGCAGTACTTC. Protein product: CASSLGLGTGTYEQYF.